This T cell receptor beta chain was recovered during a study of CD4 and CD8 cells across lung adenocarcinoma regions. Donors had localized lung adenocarcinoma, a non-small cell lung cancer. The germline V gene encodes CDR1 WNHNN and CDR2 SYGVQD (reference sequence). The CDR3 totals 19 residues. The J segment lost 6 bases and the V segment lost 0 bases, leaving 10 bases of the junction unmatched. TCRdb recomputed calls from the PCR reads with MiXCR, one row per CDR3 protein. The profile shows over 15,000 distinct CDR3 sequences, roughly 51% of them singletons. The genes are TRBV10-1 and TRBJ2-4; 14 positions match TRBD2. The sequence was obtained from a female donor with lung adenocarcinoma. The CD4 and CD8 labels of this study may be unreliable. Specimen: CD8+ T cells from the center of a lung tumor. CDR3: CASSESPPGLAGVGNIQYF. Here the CDR3 DNA reads TGCGCCAGCAGTGAGTCGCCACCGGGACTAGCGGGAGTGGGAAACATTCAGTACTTC.